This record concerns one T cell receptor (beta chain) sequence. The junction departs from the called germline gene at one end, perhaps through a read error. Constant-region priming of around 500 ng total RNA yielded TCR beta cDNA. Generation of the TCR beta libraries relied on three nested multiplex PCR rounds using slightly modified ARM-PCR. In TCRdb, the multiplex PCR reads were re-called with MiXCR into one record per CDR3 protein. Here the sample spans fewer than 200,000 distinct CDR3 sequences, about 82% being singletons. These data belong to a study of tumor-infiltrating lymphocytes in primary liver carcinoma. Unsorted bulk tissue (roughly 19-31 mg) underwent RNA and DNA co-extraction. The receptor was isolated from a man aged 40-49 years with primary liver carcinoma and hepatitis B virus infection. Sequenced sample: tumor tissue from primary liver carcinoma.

DNA of the CDR3: TGCAGCGTTTCAACGAACACCGGGGGGCTGTATTTT. Protein: CSVSTNTGGLYF. The gene calls are TRBV29-1 and TRBJ2-2; maybe TRBD2 (7 bases). The CDR3 spans 12 residues. The germline V gene has CDR1 SQVTM and CDR2 ANQGSEA.